This passage covers 12 T cell receptor beta chains from one sample sequenced in a study of early T cells in non-severe SARS-CoV-2 infection. Each CDR3 protein gets one entry after TCRdb re-called the 5' RACE reads with MiXCR. The sample records approximately 20,000 distinct CDR3 sequences, about 5% being singletons. The sequencing input was whole blood. The receptors were sampled from an adult who was a healthcare worker with PCR-confirmed SARS-CoV-2 infection or an uninfected control (not recorded which).

This clonotype was counted ten times or more. The chain uses TRBV4-1 and TRBJ1-1, with D uncertain. Germline CDR1 MGHRA, CDR2 YSYEKL. Trimming cost V 4 bases and J 5 bases, with 11 bases left between them. This CDR3 contains 13 residues. The CDR3 loop is CASSLPGGTEAFF. The CDR3 region has the DNA TGCGCCAGCAGCCTACCCGGAGGAACTGAAGCTTTCTTT.

The gene calls are TRBV5-6 and TRBJ2-1; TRBD2 matches 14 bases. Trimming took 4 bases from V and 3 from J; bases not matched to a gene: 3. Germline V gene sequence: CDR1 SGHDT, CDR2 YYEEEE. CDR3 size: 16 residues. The CDR3 DNA reads as TGTGCCAGCAGCCCGGGACTAGCGGGGGTCTACAATGAGCAGTTCTTC. Translation: CASSPGLAGVYNEQFF.

This clonotype was observed at least ten times. The chain recombines TRBV5-1 with TRBJ2-2, with 7 bases lining up with TRBD1. Trimming removed 0 bases from V and 1 base from J; junction bases left unmatched: 6. Looked up from germline, CDR1 is SGHRS and CDR2 is YFSETQ. The CDR3 has 17 residues. The CDR3 nucleotides read TGCGCCAGCAGCTTGGGAATGAACAGGGGGAACACCGGGGAGCTGTTTTTT. It yields the protein CASSLGMNRGNTGELFF.

This clonotype was seen ten or more times. The CDR3: CASSRDIYGYTF. The CDR3 DNA sequence: TGTGCCAGCAGCCGCGACATTTATGGCTACACCTTC. The chain employs TRBV2 and TRBJ1-2; D is uncertain. The CDR3 is 12 residues long. Trimming removed 6 bases at V and 5 bases at J, with 10 bases between. Germline assignment: CDR1 SNHLY and CDR2 FYNNEI.

This clonotype was observed at least ten times. This chain connects TRBV20-1 to TRBJ2-5; 9 bases fit TRBD2. Germline V gives CDR1 DFQATT, CDR2 SNEGSKA (reference sequence). The CDR3 loop spans 18 amino acids. V lost 0 bases and J lost 5; bases outside the gene matches: 16. As DNA, the CDR3 is TGCAGTGCTAGAGATCGAGGGCTAGCGGGGCGCTATTCCGAGACCCAGTACTTC. It is translated as CSARDRGLAGRYSETQYF.

This clonotype has more than one count but fewer than ten. The V call is TRBV11-2, the J call TRBJ2-5, with D possibly matching TRBD2 (7 bases). The germline V gene has CDR1 SGHAT and CDR2 FQNNGV. Trimming removed 1 base from V and 4 bases from J, with 16 bases in between. CDR3 length: 16 residues. CDR3 DNA: TGTGCCAGCAGCTTAGGCGGGGGCCCAGCCGTAGAGACCCAGTACTTC. Translation: CASSLGGGPAVETQYF.

This clonotype was recorded at least ten times. The chain recombines TRBV6-4 with TRBJ1-2, with unresolved D. CDR3 size: 17 residues. Deletions cut 6 bases from V and 2 bases from J, with 22 bases between. Germline values: CDR1 MRHNA, CDR2 SNTAGT. DNA of the CDR3: TGTGCCAGCAGCTCAAGCGATCGACACTCCCTGAACTATGGCTACACCTTC. It encodes CASSSSDRHSLNYGYTF.

The chain employs TRBV12-3 or TRBV12-4 and TRBJ1-5; D may be TRBD1 (5 bases). The V end lost 4 bases, the J end lost 3 bases, and 7 bases lay between the germline ends. CDR3 length equals 13 residues. The CDR3 bases are TGTGCCAGCAGTTCCAGGGTCAATCAGCCCCAGCATTTT. Its protein is CASSSRVNQPQHF.

This clonotype was detected many times. The rearrangement joins TRBV5-1 to TRBJ1-1, with TRBD1 as a possible D gene (5 bases). The CDR3 sequence is 14 residues long. CDR1 and CDR2 from the germline V gene are SGHRS and YFSETQ. Trimming cost V 4 bases and J 5 bases, with 15 bases left between them. CDR3: CASSTDRGLTEAFF. CDR3 DNA sequence: TGCGCCAGCAGCACCGACCGGGGCCTGACTGAAGCTTTCTTT.

DNA of the CDR3: TGTGCCAGCAGCCGAAGGGACGGGGAAAATCAGCCCCAGCATTTT. The encoded protein is CASSRRDGENQPQHF. The chain employs TRBV7-2 and TRBJ1-5; D possibly corresponds to TRBD1 (5 bases). Trimming cost V 5 bases and J 4 bases, with 15 bases left between them. The germline V gene has CDR1 SGHTA and CDR2 FQGNSA. The CDR3 has 15 amino acids.

The CDR3 bases are TGTGCCAGCAGCCCGGGGCAGGGGGCCCCGAACTATGGCTACACCTTC. Translated, it gives CASSPGQGAPNYGYTF. This chain joins TRBV19 and TRBJ1-2, with TRBD1 matching over 8 bases. This CDR3 is 16 amino acids long. Germline lookup yields CDR1 LNHDA and CDR2 SQIVND (reference sequence). The J segment lost 2 bases and the V segment lost 9 bases, leaving 14 bases of the junction unmatched.

This clonotype appeared a few times. V is TRBV7-3 and J is TRBJ2-5; either TRBD1 or TRBD2 may fit D (6 bases each). Germline CDR1 SGHTA, CDR2 FQGTGA. Trimming left V 3 bases short and J 6 bases short, with 17 bases between. The CDR3 has 15 amino acids. CDR3 in DNA: TGTGCCAGCAGCTTCTCCGGGGGCCAAGGGAAGACCCAGTACTTC. This encodes CASSFSGGQGKTQYF.